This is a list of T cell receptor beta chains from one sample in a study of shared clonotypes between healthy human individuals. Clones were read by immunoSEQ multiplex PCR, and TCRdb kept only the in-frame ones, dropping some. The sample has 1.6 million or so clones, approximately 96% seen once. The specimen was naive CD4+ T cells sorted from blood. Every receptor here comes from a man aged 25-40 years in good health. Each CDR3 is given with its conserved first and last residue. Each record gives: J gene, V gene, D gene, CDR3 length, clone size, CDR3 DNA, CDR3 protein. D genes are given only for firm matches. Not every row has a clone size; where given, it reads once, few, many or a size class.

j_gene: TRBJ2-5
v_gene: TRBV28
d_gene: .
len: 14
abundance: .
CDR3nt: TGTGCCAGCAGGATCTCCGGGATTACTGGGACCCAGTACTTC
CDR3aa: CASRISGITGTQYF

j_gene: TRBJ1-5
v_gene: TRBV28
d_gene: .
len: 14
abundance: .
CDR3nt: TGTGCCAGTAATCCAGGGCATCGCAATCAGCCCCAGCATTTT
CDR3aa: CASNPGHRNQPQHF

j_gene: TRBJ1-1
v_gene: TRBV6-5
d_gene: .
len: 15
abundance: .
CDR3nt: TGTGCCAGCAGTAAAAGCAAGCTCATGAACACTGAAGCTTTCTTT
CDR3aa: CASSKSKLMNTEAFF

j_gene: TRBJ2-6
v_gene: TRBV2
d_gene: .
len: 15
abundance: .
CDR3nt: TGTGCCAGCAGCGCCGGGTCGTCAGGGGCCAACGTCCTGACTTTC
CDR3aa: CASSAGSSGANVLTF

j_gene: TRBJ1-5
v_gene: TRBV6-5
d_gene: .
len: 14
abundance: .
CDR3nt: TGTGCCAGCAGTTATGGGCAGTTCAATCAGCCCCAGCATTTT
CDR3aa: CASSYGQFNQPQHF

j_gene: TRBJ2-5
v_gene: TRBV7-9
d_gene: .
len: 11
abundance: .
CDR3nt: TGTGCCAGCAGCCACGAAGAGACCCAGTACTTC
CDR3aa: CASSHEETQYF

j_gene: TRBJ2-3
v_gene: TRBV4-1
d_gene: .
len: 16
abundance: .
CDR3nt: TGCGCCAGCAGCCTACCTCCCGGGCTACTCACAGATACGCAGTATTTT
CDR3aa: CASSLPPGLLTDTQYF

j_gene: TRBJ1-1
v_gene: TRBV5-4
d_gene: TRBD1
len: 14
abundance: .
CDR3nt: TGTGCCAGCAGCAAGGGGACAGACTTTGATGAAGCTTTCTTT
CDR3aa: CASSKGTDFDEAFF

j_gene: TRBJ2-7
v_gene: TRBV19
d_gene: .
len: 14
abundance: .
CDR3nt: TGTGCCAGTAGTTCCGCGGACGGCTCCTACGAGCAGTACTTC
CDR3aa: CASSSADGSYEQYF

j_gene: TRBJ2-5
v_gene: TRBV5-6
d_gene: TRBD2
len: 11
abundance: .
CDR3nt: TGCGCCTCTAGCGGTAAAGAGACCCAGTACTTC
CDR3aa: CASSGKETQYF

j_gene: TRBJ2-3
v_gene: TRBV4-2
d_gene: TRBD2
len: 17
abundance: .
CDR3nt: TGTGCCAGCAGCCAAGATGGAGCGGGGACTAGCACAGATACGCAGTATTTT
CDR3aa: CASSQDGAGTSTDTQYF

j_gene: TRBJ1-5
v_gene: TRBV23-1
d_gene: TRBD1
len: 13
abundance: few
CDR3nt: TGCGCCAGCAGTCAAACAGGGGATCAGCCCCAGCATTTT
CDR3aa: CASSQTGDQPQHF

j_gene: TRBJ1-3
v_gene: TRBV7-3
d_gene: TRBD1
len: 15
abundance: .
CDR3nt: TGTGCCAGCAGCCCCACCCCAGGGGGCATCAACACCATATATTTT
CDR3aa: CASSPTPGGINTIYF

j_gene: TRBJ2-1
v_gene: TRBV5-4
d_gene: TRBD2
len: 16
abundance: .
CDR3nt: TGTGCCAGCAGCAGGTGGCCTAGCGGGAGGAGCAATGAGCAGTTCTTC
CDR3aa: CASSRWPSGRSNEQFF

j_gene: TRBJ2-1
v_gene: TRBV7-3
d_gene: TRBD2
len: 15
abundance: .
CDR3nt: TGTGCCAGCAGCGCTCCGGGACTAGCGGGCAATGAGCAGTTCTTC
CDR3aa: CASSAPGLAGNEQFF

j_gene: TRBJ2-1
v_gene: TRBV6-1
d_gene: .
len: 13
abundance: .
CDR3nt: TGTGCCAGCAGTGAAAGGTCCCTCAGGGAGCAGTTCTTC
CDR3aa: CASSERSLREQFF

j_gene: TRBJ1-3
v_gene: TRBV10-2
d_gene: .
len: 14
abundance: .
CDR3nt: TGCGCCAGCAGAGGACTCGGAGCGGGAAACACCATATATTTT
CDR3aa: CASRGLGAGNTIYF

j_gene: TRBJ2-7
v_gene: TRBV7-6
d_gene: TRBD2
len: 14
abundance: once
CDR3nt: TGTGCCAGCAGCTTAGGTAGCGGGGCCTACGAGCAGTACTTC
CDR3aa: CASSLGSGAYEQYF

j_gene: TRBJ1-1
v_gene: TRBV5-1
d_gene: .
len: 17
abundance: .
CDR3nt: TGCGCCAGCAGCGAGGGGGGCCGTCCACGGAGGAGCACTGAAGCTTTCTTT
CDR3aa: CASSEGGRPRRSTEAFF

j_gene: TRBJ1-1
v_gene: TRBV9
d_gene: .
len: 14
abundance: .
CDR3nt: TGTGCCAGCAGCGCCTTCAGGGGAGTAGGGGGAGCTTTCTTT
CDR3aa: CASSAFRGVGGAFF

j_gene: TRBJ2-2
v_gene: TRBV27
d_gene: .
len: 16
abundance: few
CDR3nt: TGTGCCAGCAGTCCCCCATGGGGATCGAACACCGGGGAGCTGTTTTTT
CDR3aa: CASSPPWGSNTGELFF

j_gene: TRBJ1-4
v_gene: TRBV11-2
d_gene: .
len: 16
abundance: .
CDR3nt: TGTGCCAGCAGCCCTCCCCCCGGGGGACGCGGTAAAAAACTGTTTTTT
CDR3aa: CASSPPPGGRGKKLFF